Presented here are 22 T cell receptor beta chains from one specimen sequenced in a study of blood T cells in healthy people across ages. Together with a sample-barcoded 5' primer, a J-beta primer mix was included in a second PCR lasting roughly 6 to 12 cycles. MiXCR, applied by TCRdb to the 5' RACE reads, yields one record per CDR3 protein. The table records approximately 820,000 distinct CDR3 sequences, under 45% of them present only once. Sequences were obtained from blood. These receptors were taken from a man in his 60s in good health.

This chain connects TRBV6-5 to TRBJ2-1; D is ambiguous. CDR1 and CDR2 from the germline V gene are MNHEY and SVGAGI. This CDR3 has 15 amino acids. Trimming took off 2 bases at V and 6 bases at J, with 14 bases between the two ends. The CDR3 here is CASSYGSVTSNEQFF. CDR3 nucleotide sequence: TGTGCCAGCAGTTACGGTAGTGTTACGTCCAATGAGCAGTTCTTC.

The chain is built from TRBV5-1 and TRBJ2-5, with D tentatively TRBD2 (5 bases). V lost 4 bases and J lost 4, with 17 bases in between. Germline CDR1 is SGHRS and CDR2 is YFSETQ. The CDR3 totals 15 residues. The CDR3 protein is CASSEGWAHRETQYF. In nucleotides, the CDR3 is TGCGCCAGCAGCGAGGGATGGGCCCACCGAGAGACCCAGTACTTC.

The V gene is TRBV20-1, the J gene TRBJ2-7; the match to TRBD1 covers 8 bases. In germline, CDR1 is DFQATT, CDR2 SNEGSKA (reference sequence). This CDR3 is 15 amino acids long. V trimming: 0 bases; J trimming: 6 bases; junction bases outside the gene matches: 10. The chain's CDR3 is CSAREVGTGLAEQYF. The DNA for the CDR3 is TGCAGTGCTAGAGAGGTGGGGACAGGACTTGCCGAGCAGTACTTC.

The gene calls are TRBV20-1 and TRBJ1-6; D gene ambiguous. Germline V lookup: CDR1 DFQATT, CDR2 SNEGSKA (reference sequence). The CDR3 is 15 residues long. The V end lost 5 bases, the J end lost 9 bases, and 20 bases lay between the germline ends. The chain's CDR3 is CSAPVTGAGSSPLHF. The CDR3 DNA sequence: TGCAGTGCTCCGGTGACGGGAGCGGGGAGTTCACCCCTCCACTTT.

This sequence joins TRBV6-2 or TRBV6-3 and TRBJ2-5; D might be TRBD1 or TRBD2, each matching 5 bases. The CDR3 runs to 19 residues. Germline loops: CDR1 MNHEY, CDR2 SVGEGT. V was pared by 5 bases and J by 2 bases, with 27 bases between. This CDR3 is CASSKGRDALKGQQETQYF. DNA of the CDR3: TGTGCCAGCAGTAAAGGCCGGGACGCCCTAAAAGGGCAACAAGAGACCCAGTACTTC.

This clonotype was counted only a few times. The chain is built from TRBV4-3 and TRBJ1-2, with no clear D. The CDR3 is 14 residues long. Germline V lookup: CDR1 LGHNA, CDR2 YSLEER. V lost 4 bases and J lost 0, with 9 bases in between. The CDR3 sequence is CASSRADSNYGYTF. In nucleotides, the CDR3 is TGCGCCAGCAGCCGGGCAGATTCTAACTATGGCTACACCTTC.

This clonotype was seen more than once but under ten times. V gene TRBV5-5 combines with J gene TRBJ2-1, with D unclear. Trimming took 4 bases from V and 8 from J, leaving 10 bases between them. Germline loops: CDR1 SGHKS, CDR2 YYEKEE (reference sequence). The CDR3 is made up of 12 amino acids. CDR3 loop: CASSLLGYEQFF. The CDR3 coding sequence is TGTGCCAGCAGCCTCCTTGGCTATGAGCAGTTCTTC.

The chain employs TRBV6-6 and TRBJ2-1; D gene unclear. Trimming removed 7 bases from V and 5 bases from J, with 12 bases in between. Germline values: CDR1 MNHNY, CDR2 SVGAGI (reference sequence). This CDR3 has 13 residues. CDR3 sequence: CASTVVLNNEQFF. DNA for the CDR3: TGTGCCAGCACTGTAGTGCTGAACAATGAGCAGTTCTTC.

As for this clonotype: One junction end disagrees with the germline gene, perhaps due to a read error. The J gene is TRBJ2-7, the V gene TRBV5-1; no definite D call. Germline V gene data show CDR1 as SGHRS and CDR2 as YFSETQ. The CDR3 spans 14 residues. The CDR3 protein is CASSLATQPHEQYF. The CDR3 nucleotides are TGCGCCAGCAGTTTGGCCACCCAGCCCCACGAGCAGTACTTC.

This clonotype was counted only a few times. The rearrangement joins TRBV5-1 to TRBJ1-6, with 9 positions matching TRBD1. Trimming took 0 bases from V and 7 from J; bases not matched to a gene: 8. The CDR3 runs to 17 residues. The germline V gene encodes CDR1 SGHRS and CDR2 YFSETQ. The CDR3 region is CASSLEGQGWKNSPLHF. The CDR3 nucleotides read TGCGCCAGCAGCTTGGAAGGACAGGGGTGGAAGAATTCACCCCTCCACTTT.

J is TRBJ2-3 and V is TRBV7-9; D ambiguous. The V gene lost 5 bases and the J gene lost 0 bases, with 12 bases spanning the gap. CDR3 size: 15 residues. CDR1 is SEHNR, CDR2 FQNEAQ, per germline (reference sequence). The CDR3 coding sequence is TGTGCCAGCAGCCCACAATCGACTAGCACAGATACGCAGTATTTT. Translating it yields CASSPQSTSTDTQYF. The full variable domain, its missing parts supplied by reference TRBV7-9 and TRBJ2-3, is DTGVSQNPRHKITKRGQNVTFRCDPISEHNRLYWYRQTLGQGPEFLTYFQNEAQLEKSRLLSDRFSAERPKGSFSTLEIQRTEQGDSAMYLCASSPQSTSTDTQYFGPGTRLTVL.

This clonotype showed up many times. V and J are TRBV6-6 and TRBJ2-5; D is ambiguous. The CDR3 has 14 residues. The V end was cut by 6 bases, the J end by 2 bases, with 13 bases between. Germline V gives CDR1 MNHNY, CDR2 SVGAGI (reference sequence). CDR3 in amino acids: CASRVGFGQETQYF. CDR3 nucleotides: TGTGCCAGCAGGGTAGGGTTCGGACAAGAGACCCAGTACTTC.

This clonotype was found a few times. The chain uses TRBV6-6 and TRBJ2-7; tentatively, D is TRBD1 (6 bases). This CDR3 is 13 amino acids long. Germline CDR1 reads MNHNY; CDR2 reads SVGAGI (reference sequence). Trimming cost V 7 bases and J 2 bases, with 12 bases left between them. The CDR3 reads CASTRQEAYEQYF. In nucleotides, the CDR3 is TGTGCCAGCACTCGACAGGAGGCCTACGAGCAGTACTTC.

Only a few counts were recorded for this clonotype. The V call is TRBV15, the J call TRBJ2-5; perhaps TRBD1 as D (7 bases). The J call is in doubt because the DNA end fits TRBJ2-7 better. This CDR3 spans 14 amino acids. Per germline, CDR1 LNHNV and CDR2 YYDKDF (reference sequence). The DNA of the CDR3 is TGTGCCACCAGCAGAGATGGAGGGGGCGACGAGCAGTACTTC. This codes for CATSRDGGGDEQYF.

The CDR3 sequence is CASSLAGGQNTQYF. In DNA form, the CDR3 reads TGTGCCAGCAGCTTAGCGGGGGGACAGAATACGCAGTATTTT. The chain recombines TRBV7-2 with TRBJ2-3; tentatively, D is TRBD1 (7 bases). The CDR3 covers 14 residues. The V gene's germline CDR1 is SGHTA and CDR2 FQGNSA. V was pared by 0 bases and J by 7 bases, with 11 bases between.

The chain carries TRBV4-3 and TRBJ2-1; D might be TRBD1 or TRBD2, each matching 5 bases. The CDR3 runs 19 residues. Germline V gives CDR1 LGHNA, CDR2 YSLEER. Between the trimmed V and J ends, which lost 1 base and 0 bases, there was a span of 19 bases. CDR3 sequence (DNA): TGCGCCAGCAGCCAAGCCTCCGGGGCAGGGACCTGCTCCTACAATGAGCAGTTCTTC. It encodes CASSQASGAGTCSYNEQFF.

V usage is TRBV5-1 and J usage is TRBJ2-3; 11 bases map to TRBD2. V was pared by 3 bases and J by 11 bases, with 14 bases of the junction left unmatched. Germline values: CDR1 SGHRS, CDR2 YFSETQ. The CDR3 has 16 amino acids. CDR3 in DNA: TGCGCCAGCAGCTCGGGGGGACTAGCGGACTACAATGAGCAGTATTTT. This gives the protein CASSSGGLADYNEQYF.

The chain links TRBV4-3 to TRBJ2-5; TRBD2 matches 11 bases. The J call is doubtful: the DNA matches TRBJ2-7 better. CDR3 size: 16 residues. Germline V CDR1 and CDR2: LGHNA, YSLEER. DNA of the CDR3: TGCGCCAGCAGCCAGGACTTAGCGGGGGGGCCGATCGAGCAGTACTTC. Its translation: CASSQDLAGGPIEQYF.

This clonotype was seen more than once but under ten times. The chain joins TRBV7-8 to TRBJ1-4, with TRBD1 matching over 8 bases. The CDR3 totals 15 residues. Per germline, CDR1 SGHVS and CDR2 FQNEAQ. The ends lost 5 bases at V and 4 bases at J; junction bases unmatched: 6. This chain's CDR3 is CASSGQGAVNEKLFF. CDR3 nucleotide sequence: TGTGCCAGCAGCGGCCAGGGGGCGGTTAATGAAAAACTGTTTTTT.

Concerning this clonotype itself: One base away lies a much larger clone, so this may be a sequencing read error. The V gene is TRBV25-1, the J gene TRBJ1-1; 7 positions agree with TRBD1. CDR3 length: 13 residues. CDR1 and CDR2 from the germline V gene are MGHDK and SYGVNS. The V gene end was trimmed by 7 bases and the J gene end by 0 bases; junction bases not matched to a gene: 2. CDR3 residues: CASKQGMNTEAFF. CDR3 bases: TGTGCCAGCAAACAGGGGATGAACACTGAAGCTTTCTTT.

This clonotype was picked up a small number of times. CDR3: CASSHNAGTAGQYEQYF. In DNA, the CDR3 is TGCGCCAGCAGCCATAATGCCGGGACAGCAGGGCAATACGAGCAGTACTTC. V gene TRBV4-1 combines with J gene TRBJ2-7, with 7 bases aligning to TRBD1. The junction had 15 bases not matched to a gene; V was cut back by 3 bases and J by 4 bases. The germline gives CDR1 MGHRA, CDR2 YSYEKL. This CDR3 is built from 17 residues.

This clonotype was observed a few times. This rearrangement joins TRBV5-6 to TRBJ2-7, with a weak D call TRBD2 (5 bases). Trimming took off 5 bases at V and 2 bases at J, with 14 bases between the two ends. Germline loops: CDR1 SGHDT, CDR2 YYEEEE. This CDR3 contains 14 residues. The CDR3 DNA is TGTGCCAGCAGTACAAGGCCCGGGGCCTACGAGCAGTACTTC. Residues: CASSTRPGAYEQYF.